One sample yielded the 27 T cell receptor beta chains listed below, sequenced in a study of T cell changes during pregnancy in multiple sclerosis. Method: immunoSEQ multiplex PCR; TCRdb's copy keeps in-frame clones and lacks some. This sample has about 58,000 clones, with 75% to 95% found just once. The sample here was CD4+ T cells from peripheral blood mononuclear cells, taken after pregnancy. These receptor sequences come from a female donor in good health, enrolled as a control in a pregnancy study.

The chain links TRBV7-2 to TRBJ2-2, with 9 bases identical to TRBD2. V lost 0 bases and J lost 5; bases outside the gene matches: 4. CDR3 length equals 16 residues. Per germline, CDR1 SGHTA and CDR2 FQGNSA. The CDR3 region has the DNA TGTGCCAGCAGCTTAGCGGTAGCGGGGGTAACCGGGGAGCTGTTTTTT. Residues: CASSLAVAGVTGELFF.

The chain carries TRBV2 and TRBJ2-1; D perhaps matches TRBD2 (6 bases). Germline V gene sequence: CDR1 SNHLY, CDR2 FYNNEI. V dropped 6 bases and J dropped 6 bases, with 12 bases sitting between them. There are 13 residues in the CDR3. The CDR3 nucleotides read TGTGCCAGCAGACTCGGACTATTCAATGAGCAGTTCTTC. This sequence encodes CASRLGLFNEQFF.

This chain uses TRBV30 with TRBJ1-2; 8 bases line up with TRBD1. After removal of 4 bases from V and 8 bases from J, the junction contained 12 bases not matched to a gene. Germline V gene lookup returns CDR1 GTSNPN and CDR2 SVGIG (reference sequence). This CDR3 comprises 14 residues. The CDR3 spells CAWKVTGVNWGYTF. CDR3 nucleotides: TGTGCCTGGAAGGTGACAGGGGTGAATTGGGGCTACACCTTC.

The chain links TRBV10-3 to TRBJ1-4; 7 nucleotides agree with TRBD1. CDR3 length: 13 residues. The junction had 0 bases not matched to a gene; V was cut back by 5 bases and J by 3 bases. Germline V lookup: CDR1 ENHRY, CDR2 SYGVKD. The CDR3 reads CAISRGPNEKLFF. The CDR3 region has the DNA TGTGCCATCAGTAGGGGGCCTAATGAAAAACTGTTTTTT.

The chain couples TRBV15 to TRBJ2-1; maybe TRBD1 (5 bases). The CDR3 is 15 residues long. The V end was cut by 5 bases, the J end by 2 bases, with 13 bases between. Germline V gene lookup returns CDR1 LNHNV and CDR2 YYDKDF (reference sequence). CDR3: CATSGMKGAYNEQFF. As DNA, the CDR3 is TGTGCCACCAGCGGTATGAAAGGGGCCTACAATGAGCAGTTCTTC. Full variable domain (rest looked up from reference TRBV15 and TRBJ2-1): DAMVIQNPRYQVTQFGKPVTLSCSQTLNHNVMYWYQQKSSQAPKLLFHYYDKDFNNEADTPDNFQSRRPNTSFCFLDIRSPGLGDTAMYLCATSGMKGAYNEQFFGPGTRLTVL.

This chain links TRBV7-3 with TRBJ1-2; 7 bases line up with TRBD1. CDR1 is SGHTA and CDR2 is FQGTGA in the germline V gene. The V gene end was trimmed by 1 base and the J gene end by 7 bases; junction bases not matched to a gene: 6. CDR3 size: 14 residues. This CDR3 reads CASSLRQTGRGYTF. Written as DNA, the CDR3 is TGTGCCAGCAGCTTAAGACAGACAGGGCGTGGCTACACCTTC.

The V and J genes are TRBV29-1 and TRBJ2-5, with a weak D call TRBD2 (6 bases). Looked up from germline, CDR1 is SQVTM and CDR2 is ANQGSEA. V shed 4 bases and J shed 4 bases, with 10 bases lying between them. There are 12 residues in the CDR3. The CDR3 sequence: CSVGRGGETQYF. As DNA, the CDR3 is TGCAGCGTTGGGAGGGGCGGAGAGACCCAGTACTTC.

The chain combines TRBV6-6 with TRBJ2-1; 7 bases map to TRBD1. J was trimmed by 6 bases and V by 6 bases; bases with no gene match: 11. The germline gives CDR1 MNHNY, CDR2 SVGAGI (reference sequence). The CDR3 consists of 15 residues. CDR3 protein: CASSPLRDRVNEQFF. CDR3 bases: TGTGCCAGCAGCCCATTACGAGACAGGGTCAATGAGCAGTTCTTC.

The J gene is TRBJ1-1, the V gene TRBV11-2; the D gene is possibly TRBD1 (5 bases). The CDR3 runs 13 residues. V lost 7 bases to trimming and J lost 5 bases, with 14 bases between them. The germline V gene encodes CDR1 SGHAT and CDR2 FQNNGV. The CDR3 loop is CASTQDRTTEAFF. DNA of the CDR3: TGTGCCAGCACCCAAGACAGAACAACTGAAGCTTTCTTT.

This chain links TRBV7-9 with TRBJ2-1, with a tentative D call TRBD1 (6 bases). Germline loops: CDR1 SEHNR, CDR2 FQNEAQ (reference sequence). The CDR3 totals 14 residues. V lost 1 base to trimming and J lost 6 bases, with 10 bases between them. The DNA for the CDR3 is TGTGCCAGCAGCTTAGAAGTCAGGGGCAATGAGCAGTTCTTC. Amino acid sequence: CASSLEVRGNEQFF. The full variable domain, in which reference TRBV7-9 and TRBJ2-1 provide the parts outside the CDR3, is DTGVSQNPRHKITKRGQNVTFRCDPISEHNRLYWYRQTLGQGPEFLTYFQNEAQLEKSRLLSDRFSAERPKGSFSTLEIQRTEQGDSAMYLCASSLEVRGNEQFFGPGTRLTVL.

V is TRBV15 and J is TRBJ2-1, with 10 bases identical to TRBD2. CDR1 and CDR2 (germline): LNHNV, YYDKDF (reference sequence). The trim removed 2 bases at V and 7 bases at J, leaving 5 bases unmatched. The CDR3 is 15 residues long. The CDR3 sequence is CATSRKGLAVNEQFF. In DNA, the CDR3 is TGTGCCACCAGCAGAAAAGGACTAGCGGTGAATGAGCAGTTCTTC. The variable domain in full, completed from reference TRBV15 and TRBJ2-1, reads DAMVIQNPRYQVTQFGKPVTLSCSQTLNHNVMYWYQQKSSQAPKLLFHYYDKDFNNEADTPDNFQSRRPNTSFCFLDIRSPGLGDTAMYLCATSRKGLAVNEQFFGPGTRLTVL.

V gene TRBV14 combines with J gene TRBJ2-7, with a weak D call TRBD2 (5 bases). The length of the CDR3 is 15 residues. Germline V gene data show CDR1 as SGHDN and CDR2 as FVKESK. Trimming took 1 base from V and 0 from J, leaving 10 bases between them. The CDR3 spells CASSQGRGISYEQYF. The DNA of the CDR3 is TGTGCCAGCAGCCAAGGTAGAGGGATCTCCTACGAGCAGTACTTC.

The gene calls are TRBV4-3 and TRBJ2-3; unclear D gene. Germline V gene sequence: CDR1 LGHNA, CDR2 YSLEER. The length of the CDR3 is 18 residues. V lost 0 bases, J lost 3 bases, and 19 bases lay in between. DNA for the CDR3: TGCGCCAGCAGCCAAGACTTGCCTACCGGGTATGGGACAGATACGCAGTATTTT. Protein product: CASSQDLPTGYGTDTQYF.

This chain uses TRBV29-1 with TRBJ2-3, with 14 bases identical to TRBD2. The V segment lost 4 bases and the J segment 7 bases; nucleotides outside the gene matches: 7. The CDR3 totals 15 residues. Germline CDR1 and CDR2: SQVTM and ANQGSEA. CDR3 loop: CSVGWTSGGPNTQYF. CDR3 sequence (DNA): TGCAGCGTTGGTTGGACTAGCGGGGGGCCTAATACGCAGTATTTT.

This clone came up once. V and J are TRBV6-5 and TRBJ1-5; D not resolved. This CDR3 spans 16 amino acids. The germline V gene encodes CDR1 MNHEY and CDR2 SVGAGI. V was pared by 0 bases and J by 1 base, with 10 bases between. The DNA of the CDR3 is TGTGCCAGCAGTTACTCCATTCCTAACAGCAATCAGCCCCAGCATTTT. Encoded protein: CASSYSIPNSNQPQHF.

DNA of the CDR3: TGCGCCAGCAGCTTGGGACAGGGGTCTCGTAACGAGCAGTACTTC. Translation: CASSLGQGSRNEQYF. The chain couples TRBV5-1 to TRBJ2-7; TRBD1 agrees at 8 bases. Germline V CDR1 and CDR2: SGHRS, YFSETQ. CDR3 length equals 15 residues. The junction had 7 bases not matched to a gene; V was cut back by 0 bases and J by 5 bases.

The V and J genes are TRBV2 and TRBJ1-3; D is ambiguous. Germline values: CDR1 SNHLY, CDR2 FYNNEI. V was shortened by 7 bases and J by 0 bases, with 10 bases between the two germline ends. CDR3 size: 14 residues. The CDR3 sequence is CASKNRNSGNTIYF. In nucleotides, the CDR3 is TGTGCCAGCAAGAACAGAAACTCTGGAAACACCATATATTTT.

This chain links TRBV7-3 with TRBJ1-6; 9 bases are shared with TRBD1. V lost 4 bases to trimming and J lost 10 bases; unmatched junction nucleotides: 8. This CDR3 has 15 residues. Germline V lookup: CDR1 SGHTA, CDR2 FQGTGA. CDR3 DNA: TGTGCCAGCAGCTCCCGGACAGGGGTGGACTCACCCCTCCACTTT. This translates into CASSSRTGVDSPLHF.

The rearrangement links TRBV30 to TRBJ1-5; 9 bases align to TRBD1. CDR3 length: 13 amino acids. J gave up 5 bases and V 5 bases, and 4 bases lay outside the gene matches. CDR1 and CDR2 from the germline V gene are GTSNPN and SVGIG (reference sequence). For the CDR3, the DNA is TGTGCCTGGGGCACAGGGGGCGATCAGCCCCAGCATTTT. Protein: CAWGTGGDQPQHF.

The V and J genes are TRBV19 and TRBJ1-5, with unresolved D. CDR3 length equals 14 residues. The V and J ends lost 3 bases and 1 base respectively, with 7 bases between them. Germline assignment: CDR1 LNHDA and CDR2 SQIVND (reference sequence). CDR3 nucleotide sequence: TGTGCCAGTAGTATCGCGGGCAGCAATCAGCCCCAGCATTTT. Translated, it gives CASSIAGSNQPQHF.

This rearrangement joins TRBV5-4 to TRBJ1-6; 10 nucleotides align to TRBD1. The J segment lost 0 bases and the V segment lost 4 bases, leaving 7 bases of the junction unmatched. The CDR3 length is 18 residues. The germline V gene encodes CDR1 SGHNT and CDR2 YYREEE (reference sequence). The CDR3 spells CASSERQGANSYNSPLHF. The CDR3 DNA sequence: TGTGCCAGCAGCGAACGACAGGGGGCTAACTCCTATAATTCACCCCTCCACTTT.

This clone turned up a few times. This chain links TRBV4-3 with TRBJ1-4; unclear D gene. V was trimmed by 0 bases and J by 4 bases, leaving 9 bases between them. Germline V lookup: CDR1 LGHNA, CDR2 YSLEER. CDR3 size: 15 residues. The DNA of the CDR3 is TGCGCCAGCAGCCAAGATGGGCTTGTTAATGAAAAACTGTTTTTT. This translates into CASSQDGLVNEKLFF.

This chain links TRBV7-6 with TRBJ1-1; a possible D gene is TRBD1 (6 bases). Germline V CDR1 and CDR2: SGHVS, FNYEAQ. Trimming removed 5 bases at V and 1 base at J, with 14 bases between. The CDR3 runs to 15 residues. CDR3 DNA sequence: TGTGCCAGCAGCGGACGGACAGCAGCGAACACTGAAGCTTTCTTT. Residues: CASSGRTAANTEAFF.

The J gene is TRBJ2-3, the V gene TRBV30, with TRBD2 identical over 10 bases. V gave up 0 bases and J gave up 2 bases; unmatched junction bases: 2. There are 15 residues in the CDR3. CDR1 is GTSNPN and CDR2 is SVGIG in the germline V gene (reference sequence). CDR3 bases: TGTGCCTGGAGTGTTAGCGGGGGGAACACAGATACGCAGTATTTT. Translating gives CAWSVSGGNTDTQYF. Using reference TRBV30 and TRBJ2-3 for the parts outside the CDR3, the full variable domain is SQTIHQWPATLVQPVGSPLSLECTVEGTSNPNLYWYRQAAGRGLQLLFYSVGIGQISSEVPQNLSASRPQDRQFILSSKKLLLSDSGFYLCAWSVSGGNTDTQYFGPGTRLTVL.

The chain is built from TRBV7-2 and TRBJ1-2; a weak D match, TRBD1 (6 bases). The CDR3 covers 17 residues. Germline V CDR1 and CDR2: SGHTA, FQGNSA. Trimming left V 1 base short and J 6 bases short, with 21 bases between. The CDR3 DNA is TGTGCCAGCAGCTTAGGGGGAGGGATTGGGGGGGCGAATGGCTACACCTTC. This encodes CASSLGGGIGGANGYTF.

The gene calls are TRBV10-3 and TRBJ1-5; possible D gene TRBD1, 6 bases. Germline V CDR1 and CDR2: ENHRY, SYGVKD. Trimming stripped 2 bases from V and 2 bases from J, with 10 bases between. The length of the CDR3 is 15 residues. This CDR3 reads CAISEAGDGNQPQHF. In nucleotides, the CDR3 is TGTGCCATCAGTGAGGCAGGGGACGGCAATCAGCCCCAGCATTTT.

The V gene is TRBV19, the J gene TRBJ2-7; tentative D call: TRBD1 (5 bases). Per the germline V gene, CDR1 is LNHDA and CDR2 is SQIVND (reference sequence). There are 14 residues in the CDR3. The V gene lost 6 bases and the J gene lost 6 bases, with 18 bases spanning the gap. CDR3 sequence reads: CASSHPSGRGEQYF. CDR3 coding DNA: TGTGCCAGTAGCCACCCGTCAGGGCGTGGCGAGCAGTACTTC.